These 17 T cell receptor beta chains came from one sample sequenced in a study of blood T cells in healthy people across ages (dated by TCRdb to 2013 to 2016). Library preparation was by 5' RACE. The data were produced on an Illumina HiSeq 2500. A second PCR of about 6 to 11 cycles was performed with a sample-barcoded 5' primer and a J-beta primer mix. The public reads were quality trimmed at Q25 with fastp and then assembled into clones with MiXCR by TCRdb, keeping productive beta chains. Entries that share a CDR3 protein sequence are merged under the most common genes and DNA. The table for this sample lists fewer than 800,000 distinct CDR3 sequences; more than 20% of them were counted only once. The leading ten clones occupy 8% to 10% of the sample. These data also featured in a second study, about T cells of mothers and their children.

Sequences were obtained from blood. The receptors derive from a boy aged 10-17 years in good health.

This clonotype occurred many times. CDR3 amino acids: CASSDSATSGDYNEQFF. CDR3 DNA sequence: TGTGCCAGCAGTGACTCCGCGACTAGCGGAGATTACAATGAGCAGTTCTTC. The chain is built from TRBV6-4 and TRBJ2-1; 9 nucleotides agree with TRBD2. Looked up from germline, CDR1 is MRHNA and CDR2 is SNTAGT. This CDR3 is 17 amino acids long. J lost 4 bases, V lost 0 bases, and 7 bases had no gene match.

This clonotype was counted only a few times. The chain has TRBV13 and TRBJ2-3; D is possibly TRBD1 or TRBD2 (5 bases each). CDR3 length: 18 amino acids. Germline lookup yields CDR1 PRHDT and CDR2 FYEKMQ (reference sequence). Trimming pared 3 bases from V and 1 base from J, leaving 20 bases between. CDR3 coding DNA: TGTGCCAGCAGCTTGAAGTCCGAGTTGGGGGAACGCACAGATACGCAGTATTTT. This encodes CASSLKSELGERTDTQYF.

The chain links TRBV6-2 or TRBV6-3 to TRBJ2-1; 9 bases fit TRBD2. Unmatched junction bases numbered 9, after V lost 8 bases and J lost 7 bases. The CDR3 runs 14 residues. Germline V gene lookup returns CDR1 MNHEY and CDR2 SVGEGT. CDR3 residues: CASDLAGGPNEQFF. The CDR3 coding sequence is TGTGCCAGCGACCTTGCGGGGGGGCCTAATGAGCAGTTCTTC.

The table lists this clonotype with a few counts. The V gene is TRBV6-1, the J gene TRBJ2-6; no reliable D call. The CDR3 extends over 16 amino acids. Germline values: CDR1 MNHNS, CDR2 SASEGT. V was cut by 7 bases and J by 7 bases, with 20 bases left in between. The CDR3 reads CASTRQAGHSANVLTF. In nucleotides, the CDR3 is TGTGCCAGCACGAGGCAGGCCGGTCATTCAGCCAACGTCCTGACTTTC.

This rearrangement joins TRBV6-1 to TRBJ2-2; maybe TRBD1 (6 bases). Trimming shortened V by 8 bases and J by 4 bases, and 17 bases separated the two germline ends. The CDR3 sequence is 15 residues long. Germline-derived CDR1 and CDR2 are MNHNS and SASEGT. In DNA form, the CDR3 reads TGTGCCAGCGAGAGGGACACTTTAGTCACCGGGGAGCTGTTTTTT. Its protein is CASERDTLVTGELFF.

The gene calls are TRBV2 and TRBJ2-5, with 7 bases that match TRBD2. The assigned J gene may be wrong: the sequence end matches TRBJ2-1 better. From germline, CDR1 is SNHLY and CDR2 FYNNEI. The CDR3 spans 16 residues. The CDR3 coding sequence is TGTGCCAGCAGTGAAGAAAGGTCTAGCGGTTACAATGAGCAGTTCTTC. This codes for CASSEERSSGYNEQFF.

This clonotype was seen a handful of times. The V and J genes are TRBV2 and TRBJ2-2; 11 positions agree with TRBD1. After removal of 4 bases from V and 4 bases from J, the junction contained 2 bases not matched to a gene. The CDR3 contains 15 residues. Germline lookup yields CDR1 SNHLY and CDR2 FYNNEI. In DNA, the CDR3 is TGTGCCAGCAGTGTGGGACAGGGGGTCACCGGGGAGCTGTTTTTT. Protein sequence: CASSVGQGVTGELFF.

This clonotype was counted only a few times. This sequence joins TRBV18 and TRBJ2-7; D is undetermined. V was cut by 1 base and J by 1 base, with 11 bases left in between. Per the germline V gene, CDR1 is KGHSH and CDR2 is LQKENI. The CDR3 runs to 15 residues. CDR3 amino acids: CASSPLERSSYEQYF. DNA of the CDR3: TGTGCCAGCTCACCACTCGAGAGATCGTCCTACGAGCAGTACTTC.

This clonotype showed up just a few times. V gene TRBV12-5 combines with J gene TRBJ2-2, with no clear D. V was shortened by 4 bases and J by 7 bases, with 4 bases between the two germline ends. Germline CDR1 LGHNT, CDR2 FRNRAP. The CDR3 contains 11 residues. The CDR3 coding sequence is TGTGCTAGTGGTTATGACGGGGAGCTGTTTTTT. Translation: CASGYDGELFF.

This clonotype occurred a few times. The gene calls are TRBV29-1 and TRBJ2-3, with TRBD2 identical over 10 bases. CDR3 length: 15 residues. Germline trimming cut 7 bases from V and 2 bases from J; bases unmatched to any gene: 9. Germline values: CDR1 SQVTM, CDR2 ANQGSEA. The chain's CDR3 is CSAILAGDYTDTQYF. Here the CDR3 DNA reads TGCAGCGCCATCCTAGCGGGGGACTACACAGATACGCAGTATTTT.

V is TRBV5-1 and J is TRBJ2-3; 7 bases agree with TRBD2. Germline V gene data show CDR1 as SGHRS and CDR2 as YFSETQ. The V gene end was trimmed by 0 bases and the J gene end by 6 bases; junction bases not matched to a gene: 4. The CDR3 sequence is 14 residues long. The CDR3 DNA reads as TGCGCCAGCAGCTTGGGAGCGGGATTGGATACGCAGTATTTT. Protein sequence: CASSLGAGLDTQYF.

This clonotype has just a few counts. The chain carries TRBV7-8 and TRBJ1-3; D gene uncertain. Deletions cut 3 bases from V and 0 bases from J, with 6 bases between. In germline, CDR1 is SGHVS, CDR2 FQNEAQ. The CDR3 length is 14 residues. As DNA, the CDR3 is TGTGCCAGCAGCTTGAGAGCCTCTGGAAACACCATATATTTT. It specifies CASSLRASGNTIYF.

On this clonotype: A read error is likely, as this CDR3 ends without the conserved phenylalanine or tryptophan. The chain has TRBV9 and TRBJ1-1; D gene ambiguous. Germline CDR1 reads SGDLS; CDR2 reads YYNGEE. The CDR3 sequence is 13 residues long. V lost 0 bases and J 4 bases, leaving 7 bases between the germline ends. CDR3 sequence: CASSVVFGTEAFL. The CDR3 nucleotides read TGTGCCAGCAGCGTAGTCTTTGGCACTGAAGCTTTCCTT.

The chain employs TRBV28 and TRBJ2-3; 8 nucleotides line up with TRBD2. The germline gives CDR1 MDHEN, CDR2 SYDVKM. Trimming cost V 1 base and J 3 bases; bases outside gene matches: 3. This CDR3 has 15 amino acids. The CDR3, as DNA: TGTGCCAGCAGTTTATCGGGAGGGCCAACAGATACGCAGTATTTT. The encoded protein is CASSLSGGPTDTQYF. The variable domain in full, with the rest retrieved from reference TRBV28 and TRBJ2-3, is DVKVTQSSRYLVKRTGEKVFLECVQDMDHENMFWYRQDPGLGLRLIYFSYDVKMKEKGDIPEGYSVSREKKERFSLILESASTNQTSMYLCASSLSGGPTDTQYFGPGTRLTVL.

This clonotype was recorded at least ten times. This chain joins TRBV3-1 and TRBJ2-2, with D uncertain. Per the germline V gene, CDR1 is LGHDT and CDR2 is YNNKEL (reference sequence). Trimming took off 1 base at V and 6 bases at J, with 0 bases between the two ends. CDR3 length: 11 residues. DNA for the CDR3: TGTGCCAGCAGCCAAGCCGGGGAGCTGTTTTTT. Its translation is CASSQAGELFF.

The J gene is TRBJ2-5, the V gene TRBV18; 11 bases align to TRBD2. Germline CDR1 is KGHSH and CDR2 is LQKENI. This CDR3 is 15 amino acids long. V lost 3 bases to trimming and J lost 4 bases; unmatched junction nucleotides: 4. The CDR3 DNA sequence: TGTGCCAGCTCACCGGCTAGCGGGGGGCTAGAGACCCAGTACTTC. Translation gives CASSPASGGLETQYF.

This chain connects TRBV7-6 to TRBJ2-2; TRBD2 aligns across 14 bases. Trimming took 5 bases from V and 4 from J; bases not matched to a gene: 6. From germline, CDR1 is SGHVS and CDR2 FNYEAQ. This CDR3 comprises 17 residues. CDR3 nucleotide sequence: TGTGCCAGCAGCAGGGGACTAGCGGGGGAGTTCACCGGGGAGCTGTTTTTT. Protein sequence: CASSRGLAGEFTGELFF. The full variable domain, rest sourced from reference TRBV7-6 and TRBJ2-2, is GAGVSQSPRYKVTKRGQDVALRCDPISGHVSLYWYRQALGQGPEFLTYFNYEAQQDKSGLPNDRFSAERPEGSISTLTIQRTEQRDSAMYRCASSRGLAGEFTGELFFGEGSRLTVL.